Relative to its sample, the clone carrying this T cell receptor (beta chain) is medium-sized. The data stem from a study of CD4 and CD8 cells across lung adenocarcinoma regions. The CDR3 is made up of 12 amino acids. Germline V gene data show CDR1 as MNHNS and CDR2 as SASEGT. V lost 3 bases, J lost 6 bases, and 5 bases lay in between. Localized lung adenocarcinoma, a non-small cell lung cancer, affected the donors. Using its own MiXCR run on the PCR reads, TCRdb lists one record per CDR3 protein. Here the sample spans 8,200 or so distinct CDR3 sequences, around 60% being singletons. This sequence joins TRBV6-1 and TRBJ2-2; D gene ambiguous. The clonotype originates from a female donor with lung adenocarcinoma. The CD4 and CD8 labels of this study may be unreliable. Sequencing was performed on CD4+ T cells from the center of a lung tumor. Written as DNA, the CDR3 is TGTGCCAGCAGTGAGATAGCCGGGGAGCTGTTTTTT. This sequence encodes CASSEIAGELFF.